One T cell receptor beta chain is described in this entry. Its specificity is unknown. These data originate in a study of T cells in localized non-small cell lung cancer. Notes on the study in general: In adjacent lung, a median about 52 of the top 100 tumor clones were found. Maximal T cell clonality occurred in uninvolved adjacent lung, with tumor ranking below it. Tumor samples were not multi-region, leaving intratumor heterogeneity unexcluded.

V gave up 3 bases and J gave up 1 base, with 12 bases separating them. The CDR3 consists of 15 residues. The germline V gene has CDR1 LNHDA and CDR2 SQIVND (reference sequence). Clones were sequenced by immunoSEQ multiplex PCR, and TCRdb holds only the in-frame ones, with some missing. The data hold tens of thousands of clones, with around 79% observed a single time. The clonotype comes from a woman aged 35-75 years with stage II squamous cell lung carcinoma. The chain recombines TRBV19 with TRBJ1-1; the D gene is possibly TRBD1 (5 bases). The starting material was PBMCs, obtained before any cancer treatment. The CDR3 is CASSISPGPNTEAFF. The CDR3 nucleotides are TGTGCCAGTAGTATCAGTCCAGGGCCGAACACTGAAGCTTTCTTT.